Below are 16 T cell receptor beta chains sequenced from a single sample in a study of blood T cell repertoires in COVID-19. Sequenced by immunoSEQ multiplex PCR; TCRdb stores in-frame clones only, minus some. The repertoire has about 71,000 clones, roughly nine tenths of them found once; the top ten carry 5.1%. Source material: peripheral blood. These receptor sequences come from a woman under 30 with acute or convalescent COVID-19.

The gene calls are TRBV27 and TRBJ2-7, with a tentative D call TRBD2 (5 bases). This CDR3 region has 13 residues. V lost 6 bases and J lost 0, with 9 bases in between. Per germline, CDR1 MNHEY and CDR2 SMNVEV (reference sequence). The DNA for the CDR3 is TGTGCCAGCAGGGCTAGCAGCTCCTACGAGCAGTACTTC. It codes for CASRASSSYEQYF.

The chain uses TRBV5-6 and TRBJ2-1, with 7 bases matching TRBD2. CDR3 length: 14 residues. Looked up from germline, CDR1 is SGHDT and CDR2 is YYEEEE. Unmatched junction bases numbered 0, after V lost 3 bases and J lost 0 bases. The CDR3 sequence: CASSWTSSYNEQFF. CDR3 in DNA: TGTGCCAGCAGCTGGACTAGCTCCTACAATGAGCAGTTCTTC.

CDR3 sequence reads: CASSLSVGSNYGYTF. The CDR3 DNA sequence: TGTGCCAGCAGCTTAAGCGTCGGATCTAACTATGGCTACACCTTC. The V and J genes are TRBV7-2 and TRBJ1-2; D ambiguous. This CDR3 is 15 amino acids long. V lost 2 bases and J 0 bases, leaving 10 bases between the germline ends. Germline V gene lookup returns CDR1 SGHTA and CDR2 FQGNSA.

The CDR3 DNA sequence: TGTGCCAGCAGCACAGATCCAGGGCACGAGCAGTACTTC. This encodes CASSTDPGHEQYF. The chain carries TRBV5-4 and TRBJ2-7; D may be TRBD1 (5 bases). CDR1 and CDR2 (germline): SGHNT, YYREEE (reference sequence). The CDR3 runs to 13 residues. Trimming cost V 4 bases and J 5 bases, with 13 bases left between them.

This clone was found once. In DNA, the CDR3 is TGTGCCAGCAGCTTATCTCCCCCGGGGGGAGTCTACGAGCAGTACTTC. Translation gives CASSLSPPGGVYEQYF. The rearrangement joins TRBV7-2 to TRBJ2-7; 7 bases line up with TRBD2. The junction had 10 bases not matched to a gene; V was cut back by 2 bases and J by 3 bases. This CDR3 contains 16 residues. Germline lookup yields CDR1 SGHTA and CDR2 FQGNSA.

The CDR3 nucleotides are TGTGCCAGCAGTTTATTGGGTTACAGGGGTACAGATACGCAGTATTTT. Translated, it gives CASSLLGYRGTDTQYF. This chain connects TRBV28 to TRBJ2-3; TRBD1 aligns across 7 bases. Germline CDR1 and CDR2: MDHEN and SYDVKM. This CDR3 contains 16 residues. V was pared by 1 base and J by 3 bases, with 7 bases of the junction left unmatched.

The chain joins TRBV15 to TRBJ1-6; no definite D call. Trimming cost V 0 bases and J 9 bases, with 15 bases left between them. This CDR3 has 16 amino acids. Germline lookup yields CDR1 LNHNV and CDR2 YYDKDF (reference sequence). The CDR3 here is CATSRDRGSSASPLHF. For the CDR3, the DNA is TGTGCCACCAGCAGAGATCGCGGCTCCTCCGCTTCACCCCTCCACTTT.

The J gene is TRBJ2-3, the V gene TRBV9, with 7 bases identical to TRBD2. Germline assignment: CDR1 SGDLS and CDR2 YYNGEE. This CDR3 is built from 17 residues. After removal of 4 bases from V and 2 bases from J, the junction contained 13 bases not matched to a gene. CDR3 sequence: CASSPMFASGNTDTQYF. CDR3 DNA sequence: TGTGCCAGCAGCCCCATGTTTGCTAGCGGAAACACAGATACGCAGTATTTT.

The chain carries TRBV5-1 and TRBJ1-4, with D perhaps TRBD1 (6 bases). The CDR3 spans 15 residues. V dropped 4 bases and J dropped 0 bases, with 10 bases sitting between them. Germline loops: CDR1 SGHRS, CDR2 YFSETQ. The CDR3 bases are TGCGCCAGCAGCCTGACAGGCTCAACTAATGAAAAACTGTTTTTT. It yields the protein CASSLTGSTNEKLFF.

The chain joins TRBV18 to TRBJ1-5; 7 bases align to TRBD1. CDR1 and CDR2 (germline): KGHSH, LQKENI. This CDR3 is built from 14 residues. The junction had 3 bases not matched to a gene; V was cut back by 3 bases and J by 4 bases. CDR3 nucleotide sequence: TGTGCCAGCTCACCGGGACAGACAAATCAGCCCCAGCATTTT. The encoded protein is CASSPGQTNQPQHF.

The CDR3 DNA reads as TGTGCCAGCAGTACAAGGACAGGCTACGAGCAGTACTTC. Its protein product is CASSTRTGYEQYF. The rearrangement uses TRBV27 and TRBJ2-7; 7 positions agree with TRBD1. The junction had 4 bases not matched to a gene; V was cut back by 5 bases and J by 3 bases. CDR1 MNHEY and CDR2 SMNVEV come from the germline V gene (reference sequence). The CDR3 is made up of 13 amino acids.

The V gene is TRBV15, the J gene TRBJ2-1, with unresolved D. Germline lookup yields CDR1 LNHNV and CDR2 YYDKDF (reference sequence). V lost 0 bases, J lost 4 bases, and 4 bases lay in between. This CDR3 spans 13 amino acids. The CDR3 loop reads CATSRERYNEQFF. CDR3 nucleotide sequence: TGTGCCACCAGCAGAGAACGGTACAATGAGCAGTTCTTC.

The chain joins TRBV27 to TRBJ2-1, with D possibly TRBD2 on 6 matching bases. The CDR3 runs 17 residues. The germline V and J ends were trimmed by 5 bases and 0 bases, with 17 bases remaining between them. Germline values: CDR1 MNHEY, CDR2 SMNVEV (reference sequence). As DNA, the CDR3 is TGTGCCAGCAGTACGAGTATAGCGGCTAGCTCCTACAATGAGCAGTTCTTC. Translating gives CASSTSIAASSYNEQFF.

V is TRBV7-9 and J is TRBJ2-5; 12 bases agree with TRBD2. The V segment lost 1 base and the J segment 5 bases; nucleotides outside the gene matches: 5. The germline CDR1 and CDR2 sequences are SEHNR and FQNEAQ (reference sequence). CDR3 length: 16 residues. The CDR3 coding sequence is TGTGCCAGCAGCTTAGGACTAGCGGGAGTCGGTGAGACCCAGTACTTC. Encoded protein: CASSLGLAGVGETQYF.

The CDR3 DNA is TGTGCCAGCAGCACAGCGGACTCTGCTAACTATGGCTACACCTTC. Its protein product is CASSTADSANYGYTF. V and J are TRBV7-9 and TRBJ1-2; no clear D gene. This CDR3 has 15 residues. Trimming left V 5 bases short and J 0 bases short, with 13 bases between. Looked up from germline, CDR1 is SEHNR and CDR2 is FQNEAQ (reference sequence).

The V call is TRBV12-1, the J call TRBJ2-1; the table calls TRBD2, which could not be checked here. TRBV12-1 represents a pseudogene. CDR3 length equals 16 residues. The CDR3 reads CASSEAGGHSYNEQFF. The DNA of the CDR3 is TGTGCCAGCAGCGAGGCGGGAGGCCACTCCTACAATGAGCAGTTCTTC.